A selection of T cell receptor beta chains follows, all from one sample in a study of CD8+ T cells in alopecia areata. Data came from immunoSEQ multiplex PCR; TCRdb stores just in-frame clones and leaves some out. The table has just over 150,000 clones, 50% to 70% seen once. Sequencing was performed on CD4+ T cells sorted from blood, taken at week 4, from a patient treated with tofacitinib. All receptors derive from a human donor with alopecia areata. Both conserved end residues are part of each CDR3. The order of the fields is clone size, J gene, V gene, D gene, CDR3 DNA, CDR3 protein. D genes are given only for firm matches. Clone size is shown for a subset of rows, as once, few, many or a class of expanded clone.

size: NA; J: TRBJ1-2; V: TRBV11-1; D: NA; DNA: TGTGCCAGCAGCTCTTTTTCCGCCTCGGGATATGGCTACACCTTC; CDR3: CASSSFSASGYGYTF
size: NA; J: TRBJ2-1; V: TRBV9; D: TRBD1; DNA: TGTGCCAGCACACGCGGACAGGGCAACAATGAGCAGTTCTTC; CDR3: CASTRGQGNNEQFF
size: NA; J: TRBJ2-1; V: TRBV5-1; D: TRBD1; DNA: TGCGCCAGCAGCCTGGACAGGGTCGACAATGAGCAGTTCTTC; CDR3: CASSLDRVDNEQFF
size: NA; J: TRBJ2-3; V: TRBV20-1; D: NA; DNA: TGCAGTGCTAGAGGGGGTCGGTGGCAGTATTTT; CDR3: CSARGGRWQYF
size: once; J: TRBJ2-5; V: TRBV7-8; D: TRBD2; DNA: TGTGCCAGCAGTCTCGGGGGGGCCATAGAGACCCAGTACTTC; CDR3: CASSLGGAIETQYF
size: NA; J: TRBJ2-5; V: TRBV30; D: NA; DNA: TGTGCCTGGAGTCCCTCTCCGGAGACCCAGTACTTC; CDR3: CAWSPSPETQYF
size: NA; J: TRBJ1-1; V: TRBV5-1; D: NA; DNA: TGCGCCAGCAGCTTGGATGGGGTAGACACTGAAGCTTTCTTT; CDR3: CASSLDGVDTEAFF
size: NA; J: TRBJ2-3; V: TRBV4-3; D: NA; DNA: TGCGCCAGCAGCCACGACGGACAGACAGATACGCAGTATTTT; CDR3: CASSHDGQTDTQYF
size: NA; J: TRBJ2-7; V: TRBV27; D: TRBD1; DNA: TGTGCCAGCAGTCCTTTCGTCGGGGCAGGGGGCTTATACGAGCAGTACTTC; CDR3: CASSPFVGAGGLYEQYF
size: few; J: TRBJ1-1; V: TRBV5-5; D: NA; DNA: TGTGCCAGCAGCTTCTCCTGGGTGAACACTGAAGCTTTCTTT; CDR3: CASSFSWVNTEAFF
size: NA; J: TRBJ2-1; V: TRBV10-3; D: TRBD2; DNA: TGTGCCATCAGTGAGTCGACTAGCGGGGTCACCGAGCAGTTCTTC; CDR3: CAISESTSGVTEQFF
size: NA; J: TRBJ1-5; V: TRBV5-6; D: NA; DNA: TGTGCCAGCAGCTCACAGTTGAATCAGCCCCAGCATTTT; CDR3: CASSSQLNQPQHF
size: NA; J: TRBJ2-7; V: TRBV19; D: TRBD1; DNA: TGTGCCAGTGCCGGGACAGTTATTCGCGAGCAGTACTTC; CDR3: CASAGTVIREQYF
size: few; J: TRBJ2-5; V: TRBV11-2; D: TRBD2; DNA: TGTGCCAGCAGCTCGGGACTAGCGGGGAGCCAAGAGACCCAGTACTTC; CDR3: CASSSGLAGSQETQYF
size: NA; J: TRBJ2-7; V: TRBV5-1; D: NA; DNA: TGCGCCAGCAGCTTTGGGGGCGGCCTCACCGAGCAGTACTTC; CDR3: CASSFGGGLTEQYF
size: NA; J: TRBJ1-5; V: TRBV15; D: NA; DNA: TGTGCCACCAGCAGAGTTTTCAGAAATCAGCCCCAGCATTTT; CDR3: CATSRVFRNQPQHF
size: few; J: TRBJ2-2; V: TRBV30; D: NA; DNA: TGTGCCTCCCAGGGAGGGACACCGAACACCGGGGAGCTGTTTTTT; CDR3: CASQGGTPNTGELFF
size: many; J: TRBJ1-2; V: TRBV2; D: NA; DNA: TGTGCCAGCTCCGAGGAAAGGCCCCGCTCGGCCACCTTC; CDR3: CASSEERPRSATF
size: NA; J: TRBJ1-1; V: TRBV29-1; D: NA; DNA: TGCAGCGCCGGGACGGACAGAAACACTGAAGCTTTCTTT; CDR3: CSAGTDRNTEAFF
size: few; J: TRBJ1-5; V: TRBV9; D: NA; DNA: TGTGCCAGCAGCGTAGGTAGCGAGGGGGCCCAGCATTTT; CDR3: CASSVGSEGAQHF
size: NA; J: TRBJ2-1; V: TRBV4-1; D: TRBD1; DNA: TGCGCCAGCAGCCAAGCCCCCTTACAGGGGCGTGAGCAGTTCTTC; CDR3: CASSQAPLQGREQFF
size: NA; J: TRBJ2-7; V: TRBV7-2; D: TRBD2; DNA: TGTGCCAGCAGCCATCGTGGACTAGCGGGGGACTCCTACGAGCAGTACTTC; CDR3: CASSHRGLAGDSYEQYF
size: NA; J: TRBJ1-6; V: TRBV30; D: NA; DNA: TGTGCCTGGACCGACGGGGGCGGTTCACCCCTCCACTTT; CDR3: CAWTDGGGSPLHF
size: NA; J: TRBJ2-6; V: TRBV29-1; D: NA; DNA: TGCAGCGTTGAAACCATCTCTGGGGCCAACGTCCTGACTTTC; CDR3: CSVETISGANVLTF
size: NA; J: TRBJ1-5; V: TRBV27; D: NA; DNA: TGTGCCAGCAGTTTAGTGGGGGGGCTGAGTGTTCAGCCCCAGCATTTT; CDR3: CASSLVGGLSVQPQHF
size: NA; J: TRBJ1-4; V: TRBV27; D: TRBD1; DNA: TGTGCCAGCAGTTTGCACAGGGGAGGAGAAAAACTGTTTTTT; CDR3: CASSLHRGGEKLFF
size: few; J: TRBJ2-7; V: TRBV21-1; D: NA; DNA: TGTGCCAGCAGCTTAGGTTACAGGTCCGTCTACGAGCAGTACTTC; CDR3: CASSLGYRSVYEQYF
size: NA; J: TRBJ1-1; V: TRBV19; D: TRBD1; DNA: TGTGCCAGTAGCAGGGGGCGAAACACTGAAGCTTTCTTT; CDR3: CASSRGRNTEAFF
size: few; J: TRBJ2-1; V: TRBV14; D: NA; DNA: TGTGCCAGCAGCCCGGAGCTGTACAATGAGCAGTTCTTC; CDR3: CASSPELYNEQFF
size: NA; J: TRBJ1-4; V: TRBV30; D: NA; DNA: TGTGCCTGGAGTTTAACAGGGCGGAGTGAAAAACTGTTTTTT; CDR3: CAWSLTGRSEKLFF
size: NA; J: TRBJ1-1; V: TRBV6-5; D: TRBD1; DNA: TGTGCCAGCAGCCGCGGGACAGGGGAAGCTTTCTTT; CDR3: CASSRGTGEAFF
size: NA; J: TRBJ1-5; V: TRBV7-9; D: NA; DNA: TGTGCCATCCAGAAAGATAGCAATCAGCCCCAGCATTTT; CDR3: CAIQKDSNQPQHF
size: once; J: TRBJ2-7; V: TRBV4-1; D: NA; DNA: TGCGCCAGCAGCCAAGATGGGGACATAAGGGGCTACGAGCAGTACTTC; CDR3: CASSQDGDIRGYEQYF
size: NA; J: TRBJ1-3; V: TRBV21-1; D: NA; DNA: TGTGCCAGCAGCAACACCTCTTCTGGAAACACCATATATTTT; CDR3: CASSNTSSGNTIYF
size: NA; J: TRBJ2-7; V: TRBV30; D: NA; DNA: TGTGCCTGGAGTACGCTGGACGAGCAGTACTTC; CDR3: CAWSTLDEQYF
size: NA; J: TRBJ2-2; V: TRBV30; D: NA; DNA: TGTGCCTGGAGTGTGGTTGGGGGCACCGGGGAGCTGTTTTTT; CDR3: CAWSVVGGTGELFF
size: NA; J: TRBJ1-2; V: TRBV30; D: NA; DNA: TGTGCCTTTCAGGGGCCCTCCTTCTCCGGCTACACCTTC; CDR3: CAFQGPSFSGYTF
size: NA; J: TRBJ1-2; V: TRBV29-1; D: NA; DNA: TGCAGCGTTGAGGTTGGGGATCCTAACTATGGCTACACCTTC; CDR3: CSVEVGDPNYGYTF
size: once; J: TRBJ2-1; V: TRBV2; D: NA; DNA: TGTGCCAGCAGTGAAGGGGCAGGGACGAATGAGCAGTTCTTC; CDR3: CASSEGAGTNEQFF